Detailed here is one T cell receptor beta chain. Its matching antigen is unknown. The study sequenced cultured CD4+ T cell DNA using the Oncomine TCR Beta short-read assay. TCRdb used MiXCR to reprocess the PCR reads, holding one entry per CDR3 protein. This sample has about 6,600 distinct CDR3 sequences, with about 40% found just once. This entry comes from a study of vaccination and CD4 T cells after COVID-19. Whole-study findings and limits: Vaccine-specific clones in convalescent patients were spike mono-reactive in 304 of 307 cases.

Noted treatment: approximately nine-day PBMC culture with coronavirus spike peptide pools or control peptides (ViraFEST assay). Unexposed donor CD4+ T cells predated the COVID-19 pandemic, collected 2011-2018. Cell culture was performed with 2.2 million or so PBMCs per well in the presence of approximately 10 IU/ml IL-2 and approximately 10 ug/ml peptide pools. The researchers probed unexposed-donor CD4+ T cells with SARS-CoV-2 S/N and four cold-coronavirus spikes, cells permitting. This CDR3 is 15 amino acids long. V was clipped by 3 bases and J by 5 bases; unmatched bases: 9. Germline V CDR1 and CDR2: DFQATT, SNEGSKA (reference sequence).

Sequencing input: CD4+ T cells from blood, cultured in vitro. The TCR was taken from a human donor in good health. The chain carries TRBV20-1 and TRBJ1-4, with 7 positions matching TRBD1. The CDR3 coding sequence is TGCAGTGCTAGTGCCACAGGGGCGAGGAATGAAAAACTGTTTTTT. Its translation: CSASATGARNEKLFF.